This T cell receptor (beta chain) is drawn from a study of T cells after yellow fever vaccination. Study overall: Preparation of the low-cell-number fractions used SMART-Seq v4 Ultra Low Input. Study results and limitations: It was a weaker secondary response, yet one that peaked faster, at day 5 versus 15. Post-booster samples contained most primary-vaccination clones (nearly 98% CD4, around 90% CD8). Any FACS-sorted repertoire could hold abundant clonotypes that contaminate it from the bulk population.

This clonotype was counted only a few times. TCRdb itself ran the 5' RACE reads through MiXCR, one entry per CDR3 protein. The sample holds about 94,000 distinct CDR3 sequences, over 8% seen once. The CDR3 runs 15 residues. V was clipped by 8 bases and J by 4 bases, with 19 bases between them. The germline V gene has CDR1 MNHEY and CDR2 SMNVEV (reference sequence). The chain carries TRBV27 and TRBJ2-3; weak D call: TRBD2 (6 bases). The clonotype comes from a man between 18 and 29 years old who received the YFV17D yellow fever vaccine. The sample consisted of CD8+ T cells not binding an NS4B(214-222) dextramer, sorted from PBMCs, taken more than 13 days after the first yellow fever vaccination. The CDR3 sequence: CASSLGTGVSDTQYF. CDR3 bases: TGTGCCAGCTCCCTGGGGACGGGGGTGTCAGATACGCAGTATTTT.